A selection of T cell receptor beta chains follows, all from one sample in a study of blood T cell repertoires in COVID-19. Generated by immunoSEQ multiplex PCR, the TCRdb table keeps only in-frame clones and is missing some. Of about 170,000 clones in the sample, 70% to 85% were seen once. The sequenced sample consisted of PBMCs or T cells enriched from blood (not recorded which). The receptors come from a man in his fifties or sixties who had recovered from COVID-19. The CDR3 runs from the conserved cysteine through the conserved F or W. A D gene is named only where the DNA matches it firmly. Some rows have no size entry. The others give once, few or many, or a class for an expanded clone.

j_call,clone_size,cdr3_length,d_call,v_call,cdr3_aa,cdr3_nt
TRBJ1-1,NA,13,NA,TRBV5-1,CASSFQVNTEAFF,TGCGCCAGCAGCTTTCAGGTGAACACTGAAGCTTTCTTT
TRBJ2-7,few,16,NA,TRBV21-1,CASSNEEAGALREQYF,TGTGCCAGCAGCAATGAGGAGGCAGGCGCCCTACGAGAGCAGTACTTC
TRBJ1-1,NA,14,NA,TRBV9,CASSGQNGPWEAFF,TGTGCCAGCAGCGGACAGAACGGACCGTGGGAAGCTTTCTTT
TRBJ2-3,NA,17,TRBD2,TRBV4-2,CASRTTGTSGGTDTQYF,TGTGCCAGCAGGACGACCGGGACTAGCGGGGGCACAGATACGCAGTATTTT
TRBJ1-4,NA,15,NA,TRBV5-1,CASSLGSGQGEKLFF,TGCGCCAGCAGCTTGGGTTCAGGACAAGGTGAAAAACTGTTTTTT
TRBJ1-1,NA,16,NA,TRBV28,CASSPTAGAGGTEAFF,TGTGCCAGCAGTCCAACCGCCGGGGCCGGAGGGACTGAAGCTTTCTTT
TRBJ1-4,NA,14,TRBD1,TRBV27,CASSWTGVKEKLFF,TGTGCCAGCAGTTGGACAGGGGTTAAAGAAAAACTGTTTTTT
TRBJ2-7,NA,17,TRBD2,TRBV9,CASSVAAVAGGPYEQYF,TGTGCCAGCAGCGTAGCTGCGGTAGCGGGGGGGCCCTACGAGCAGTACTTC
TRBJ1-1,NA,13,NA,TRBV12-3/TRBV12-4,CASSFAGRAEAFF,TGTGCCAGCAGTTTCGCAGGGAGGGCTGAAGCTTTCTTT
TRBJ1-1,NA,15,TRBD1,TRBV9,CASSVAGTGVTEAFF,TGTGCCAGCAGCGTAGCCGGGACAGGGGTAACTGAAGCTTTCTTT
TRBJ1-2,few,12,NA,TRBV19,CASQGGSYGYTF,TGTGCCAGCCAGGGTGGTAGCTATGGCTACACCTTC
TRBJ2-2,NA,15,TRBD1,TRBV28,CASRSGTGASGELFF,TGTGCCAGCAGGTCCGGGACAGGTGCAAGCGGGGAGCTGTTTTTT
TRBJ2-2,NA,15,TRBD2,TRBV24-1,CATSEGIAGFGELFF,TGTGCCACCAGCGAAGGGATAGCGGGGTTCGGGGAGCTGTTTTTT
TRBJ1-1,NA,12,NA,TRBV3-1/TRBV3-2,CASSQDLTEAFF,TGTGCCAGCAGCCAAGATCTTACAGAAGCTTTCTTT
TRBJ2-2,NA,15,TRBD2,TRBV7-6,CASSLVASGPRELFF,TGTGCCAGCAGCTTAGTGGCTAGCGGGCCCCGGGAGCTGTTTTTT
TRBJ1-5,NA,14,TRBD1,TRBV5-3,CARSPGTGEQPQHF,TGTGCCAGAAGCCCCGGGACAGGGGAGCAGCCCCAGCATTTT
TRBJ2-2,NA,13,NA,TRBV10-2,CASTPPRAGELFF,TGCGCCAGCACCCCTCCGAGGGCCGGGGAGCTGTTTTTT
TRBJ2-5,NA,17,TRBD2,TRBV7-3,CASSLGPLTSGTETQYF,TGTGCCAGCAGCTTAGGCCCCCTGACTAGCGGTACGGAGACCCAGTACTTC
TRBJ1-2,NA,15,NA,TRBV7-9,CASTLTGGLGYGYTF,TGTGCCAGCACCCTGACGGGGGGGTTAGGCTATGGCTACACCTTC
TRBJ2-1,NA,17,NA,TRBV29-1,CSVEEFGGQGTYNEQFF,TGCAGCGTTGAGGAGTTCGGAGGGCAGGGTACTTACAATGAGCAGTTCTTC
TRBJ1-2,NA,14,NA,TRBV19,CASRKKQNNYGYTF,TGTGCCAGTAGGAAAAAACAGAATAACTATGGCTACACCTTC
TRBJ1-2,NA,13,NA,TRBV6-5,CASRVGGSTGYTF,TGTGCCAGCAGGGTGGGGGGGTCCACTGGCTACACCTTC